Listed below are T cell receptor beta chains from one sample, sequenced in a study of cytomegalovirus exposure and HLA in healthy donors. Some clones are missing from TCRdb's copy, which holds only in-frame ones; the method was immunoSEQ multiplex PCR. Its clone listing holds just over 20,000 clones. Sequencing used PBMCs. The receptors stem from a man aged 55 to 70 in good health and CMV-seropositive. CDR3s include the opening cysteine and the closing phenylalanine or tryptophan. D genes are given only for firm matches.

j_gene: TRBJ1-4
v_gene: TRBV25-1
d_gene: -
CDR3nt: TGTGCCAGCAGTGAATCGCCGGGGAGGTCTAATGAAAAACTGTTTTTT
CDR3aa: CASSESPGRSNEKLFF

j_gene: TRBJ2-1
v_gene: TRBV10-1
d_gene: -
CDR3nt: TGCGCCAGCTCCAACCCCGGCGGGGTCAATGAGCAGTTCTTC
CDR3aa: CASSNPGGVNEQFF

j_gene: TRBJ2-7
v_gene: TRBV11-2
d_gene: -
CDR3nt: TGTGCCAGCAGCTTAGACCCCTTCTACGAGCAGTACTTC
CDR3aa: CASSLDPFYEQYF

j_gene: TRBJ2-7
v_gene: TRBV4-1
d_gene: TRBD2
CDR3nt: TGCGCCAGCAGCCCGGAACCTAGCGGCAGCTCCTACGAGCAGTACTTC
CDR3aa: CASSPEPSGSSYEQYF

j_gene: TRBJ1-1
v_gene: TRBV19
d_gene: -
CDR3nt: TGTGCCAGTACCCCCCCCGGGAAGATAAGCACTGAAGCTTTCTTT
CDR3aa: CASTPPGKISTEAFF

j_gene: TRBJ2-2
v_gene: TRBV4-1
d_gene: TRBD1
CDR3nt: TGCGCCAGCAGCCAAAAGGGACAGGGGGCGCAGAACACCGGGGAGCTGTTTTTT
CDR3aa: CASSQKGQGAQNTGELFF

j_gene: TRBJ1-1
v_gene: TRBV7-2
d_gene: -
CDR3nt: TGTGCCAGCAGCTTAGAATTGGGGGCAGGCACTGAAGCTTTCTTT
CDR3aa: CASSLELGAGTEAFF

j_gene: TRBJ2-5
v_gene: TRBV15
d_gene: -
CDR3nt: TGTGCCACCAGCAGGGACAGGCTCGTTCGGGAGGAGACCCAGTACTTC
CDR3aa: CATSRDRLVREETQYF

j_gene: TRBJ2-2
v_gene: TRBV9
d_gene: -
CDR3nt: TGTGCCAGCGGAGGGTCTCCCACCGGGGAGCTGTTTTTT
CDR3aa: CASGGSPTGELFF

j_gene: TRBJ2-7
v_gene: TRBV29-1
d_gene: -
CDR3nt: TGCAGCGTTGAGGATTCGGTCGGGTCCGAGCAGTACTTC
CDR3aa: CSVEDSVGSEQYF

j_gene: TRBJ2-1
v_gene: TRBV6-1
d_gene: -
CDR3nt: TGTGCCAGCAGTGCTGGGACTTCAATCCTTCACAATGAGCAGTTCTTC
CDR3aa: CASSAGTSILHNEQFF

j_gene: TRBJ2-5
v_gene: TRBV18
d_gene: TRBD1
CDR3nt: TGTGCCAGCTCACCAGGACAGGGGGGACAAGAGACCCAGTACTTC
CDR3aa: CASSPGQGGQETQYF

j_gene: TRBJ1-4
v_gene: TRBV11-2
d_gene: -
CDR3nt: TGTGCCAGCAGCGCGGGGGGAAGCGGAGGTGAAAAACTGTTTTTT
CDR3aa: CASSAGGSGGEKLFF

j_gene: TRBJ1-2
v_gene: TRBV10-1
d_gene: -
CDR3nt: TGCGCCAGCAGTGAGTTGGTCAATGCGGGCTACACCTTC
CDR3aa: CASSELVNAGYTF

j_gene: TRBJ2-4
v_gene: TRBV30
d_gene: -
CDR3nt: TGTGCCTGGAGTGTTTCCCGCGGGGGCCGGGCCAAAAACATTCAGTACTTC
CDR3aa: CAWSVSRGGRAKNIQYF

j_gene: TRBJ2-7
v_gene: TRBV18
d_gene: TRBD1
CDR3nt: TGTGCCAGCTCACCCTTGGCCGGGACAGGGGGCTCCTACGAGCAGTACTTC
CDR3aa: CASSPLAGTGGSYEQYF

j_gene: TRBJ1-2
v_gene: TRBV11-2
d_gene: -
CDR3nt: TGTGCCAGCAGCACGACAGGCTATGGCTACACCTTC
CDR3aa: CASSTTGYGYTF

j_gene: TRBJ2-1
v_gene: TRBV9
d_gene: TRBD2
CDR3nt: TGTGCCAGCAGCAGGGAGGGGTTAGCGGGAAGTCGGGGTCGAAACAATGAGCAGTTCTTC
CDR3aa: CASSREGLAGSRGRNNEQFF

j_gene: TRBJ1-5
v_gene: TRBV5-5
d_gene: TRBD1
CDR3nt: TGTGCCAGCAGCTTGAGACAGGGGTTTGATCAGCCCCAGCATTTT
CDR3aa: CASSLRQGFDQPQHF

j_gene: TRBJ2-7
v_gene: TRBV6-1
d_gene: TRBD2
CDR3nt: TGTGCCAGCAGTGGGACTAGCGGGAGTGTTGGAAACGAGCAGTACTTC
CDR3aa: CASSGTSGSVGNEQYF

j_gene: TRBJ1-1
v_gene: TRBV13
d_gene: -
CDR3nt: TGTGCCAGCAGCCCCAACTGGAACACTGAAGCTTTCTTT
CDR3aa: CASSPNWNTEAFF

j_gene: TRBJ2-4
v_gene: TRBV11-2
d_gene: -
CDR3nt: TGTGCCAGCAGCTTGGGACCGGTCAGGGGCATTCAGTACTTC
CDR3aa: CASSLGPVRGIQYF

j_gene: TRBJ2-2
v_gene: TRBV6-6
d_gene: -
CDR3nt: TGTGCCAGCAGCAAGGGCGTAACTAGCAACACCGGGGAGCTGTTTTTT
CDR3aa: CASSKGVTSNTGELFF

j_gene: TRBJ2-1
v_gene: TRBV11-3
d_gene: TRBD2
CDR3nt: TGTGCCAGCAGCCCCGGGAGGGGTTTCCATGAGCAGTTCTTC
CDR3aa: CASSPGRGFHEQFF

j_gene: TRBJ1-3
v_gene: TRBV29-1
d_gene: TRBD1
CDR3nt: TGCAGCGTTGAAGAACTCAGGGGGCAAGGAAACACCATATATTTT
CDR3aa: CSVEELRGQGNTIYF

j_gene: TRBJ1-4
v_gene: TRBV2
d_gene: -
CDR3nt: TGTGCCAGCGGGAGGGCGGGGGAAAAACTGTTTTTT
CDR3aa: CASGRAGEKLFF

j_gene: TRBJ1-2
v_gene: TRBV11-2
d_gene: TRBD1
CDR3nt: TGTGCCAGCAGCCCAGGGGGCCATGGCTACACCTTC
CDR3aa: CASSPGGHGYTF

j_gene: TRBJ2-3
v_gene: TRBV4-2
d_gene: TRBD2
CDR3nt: TGTGCCAGCAGCCAAGTAGCGGGAGGCCCAGCTTATACGCAGTATTTT
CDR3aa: CASSQVAGGPAYTQYF

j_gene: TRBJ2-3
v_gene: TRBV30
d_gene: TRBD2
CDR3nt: TGTGCCTGGAGTAAAATAGCGGGAGGCACAGATACGCAGTATTTT
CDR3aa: CAWSKIAGGTDTQYF

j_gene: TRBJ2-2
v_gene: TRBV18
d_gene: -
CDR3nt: TGTGCCAGCTCACCACGGGTAGCGACGAACACCGGGGAGCTGTTTTTT
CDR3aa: CASSPRVATNTGELFF

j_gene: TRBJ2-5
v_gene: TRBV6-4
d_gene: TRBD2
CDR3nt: TGTGCCAGCAGTCCGCTAGCGGGAGTTGGGACCCAGTACTTC
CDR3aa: CASSPLAGVGTQYF

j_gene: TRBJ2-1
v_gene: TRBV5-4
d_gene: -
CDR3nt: TGTGCCAGCAGCTTGTTTGGAGCTTCCTACAATGAGCAGTTCTTC
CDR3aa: CASSLFGASYNEQFF

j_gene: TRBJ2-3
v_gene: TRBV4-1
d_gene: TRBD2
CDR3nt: TGCGCCAGCAGCCAAAGCGGGAGTACGGATACGCAGTATTTT
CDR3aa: CASSQSGSTDTQYF

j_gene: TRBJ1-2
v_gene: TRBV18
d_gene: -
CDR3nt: TGTGCCAGCTCACCGGGCAGGGTTGGCTACACCTTC
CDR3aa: CASSPGRVGYTF

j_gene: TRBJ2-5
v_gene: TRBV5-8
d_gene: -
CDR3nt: TGTGCCAGCAGCTTGCTTGAGACCCAGTACTTC
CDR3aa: CASSLLETQYF

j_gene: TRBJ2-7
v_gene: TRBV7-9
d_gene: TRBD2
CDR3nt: TGTGCCAGCAACCTCCTCTCGGGACTAGCTGGTAACGAGCAGTACTTC
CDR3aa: CASNLLSGLAGNEQYF

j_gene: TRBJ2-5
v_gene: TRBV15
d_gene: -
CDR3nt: TGTGCCACCAGCAGAGGTGAGGGCTCCCAAGAGACCCAGTACTTC
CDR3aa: CATSRGEGSQETQYF

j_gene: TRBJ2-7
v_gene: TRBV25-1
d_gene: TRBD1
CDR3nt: TGTGCCAGCAGTACCGACAGGGGGTACGAGCAGTACTTC
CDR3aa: CASSTDRGYEQYF

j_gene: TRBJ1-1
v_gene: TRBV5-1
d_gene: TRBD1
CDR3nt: TGCGCCAGCAGCTTGGAGACAGGGCTCATGAACACTGAAGCTTTCTTT
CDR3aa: CASSLETGLMNTEAFF

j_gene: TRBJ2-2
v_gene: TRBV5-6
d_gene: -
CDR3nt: TGTGCCAGCAGCTGGAGACGCGCCGGGGAGCTGTTTTTT
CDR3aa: CASSWRRAGELFF

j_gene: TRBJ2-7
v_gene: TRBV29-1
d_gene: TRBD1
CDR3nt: TGCAGCGTGGATCCACAGGGGGATAGCTCCTACGAGCAGTACTTC
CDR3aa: CSVDPQGDSSYEQYF

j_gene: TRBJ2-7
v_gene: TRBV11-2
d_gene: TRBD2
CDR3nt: TGTGCCAGCAGCGGAGAACTAGCGGACGAGCAGTACTTC
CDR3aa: CASSGELADEQYF

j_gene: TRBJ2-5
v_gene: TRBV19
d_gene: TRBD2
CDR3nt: TGTGCCAGTAGTATAGCGGGAGGAGGTGCGGAGAAGAAGACCCAGTACTTC
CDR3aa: CASSIAGGGAEKKTQYF

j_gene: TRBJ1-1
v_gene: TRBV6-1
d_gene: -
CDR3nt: TGTGCCAGCAGTGACCAGGGACACCTCTACACTGAAGCTTTCTTT
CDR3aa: CASSDQGHLYTEAFF

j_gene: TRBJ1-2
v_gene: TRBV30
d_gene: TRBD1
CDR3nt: TGTGCCTGGATCAGGGCCAGGGGGCAGCCCTATGGCTACACCTTC
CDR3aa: CAWIRARGQPYGYTF